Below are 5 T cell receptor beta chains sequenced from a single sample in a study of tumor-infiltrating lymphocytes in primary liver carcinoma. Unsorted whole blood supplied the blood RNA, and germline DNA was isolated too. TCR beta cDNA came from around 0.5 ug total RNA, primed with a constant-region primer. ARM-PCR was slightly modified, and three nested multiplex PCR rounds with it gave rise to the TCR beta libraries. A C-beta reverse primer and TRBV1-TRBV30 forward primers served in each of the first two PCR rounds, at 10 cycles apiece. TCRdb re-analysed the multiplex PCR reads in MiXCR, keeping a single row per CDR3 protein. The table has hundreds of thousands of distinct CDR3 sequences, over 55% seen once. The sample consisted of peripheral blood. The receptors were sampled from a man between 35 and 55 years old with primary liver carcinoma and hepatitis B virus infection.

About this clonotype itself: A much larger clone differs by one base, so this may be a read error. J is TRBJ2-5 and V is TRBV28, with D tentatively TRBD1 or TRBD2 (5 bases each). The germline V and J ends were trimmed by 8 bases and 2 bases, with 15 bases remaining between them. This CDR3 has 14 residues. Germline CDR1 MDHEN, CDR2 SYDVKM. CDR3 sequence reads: CASLDWGIQETQYF. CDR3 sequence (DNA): TGTGCCAGCTTGGACTGGGGGATACAAGAGACCCAGTACTTC.

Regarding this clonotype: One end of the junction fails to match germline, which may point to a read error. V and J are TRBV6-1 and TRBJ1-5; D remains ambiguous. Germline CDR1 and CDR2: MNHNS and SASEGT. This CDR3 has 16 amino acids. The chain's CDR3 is CATRRSDGGSNQPQPF. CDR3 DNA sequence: TGTGCCACCCGTCGGAGCGACGGCGGTAGCAATCAGCCCCAGCCTTTT.

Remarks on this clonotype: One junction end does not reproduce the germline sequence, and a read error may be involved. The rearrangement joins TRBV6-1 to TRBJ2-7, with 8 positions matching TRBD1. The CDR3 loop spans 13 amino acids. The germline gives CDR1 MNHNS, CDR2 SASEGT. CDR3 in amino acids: CASSGQGADDQYF. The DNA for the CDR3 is TGTGCCAGCAGTGGGCAGGGGGCGGACGACCAGTATTTC.

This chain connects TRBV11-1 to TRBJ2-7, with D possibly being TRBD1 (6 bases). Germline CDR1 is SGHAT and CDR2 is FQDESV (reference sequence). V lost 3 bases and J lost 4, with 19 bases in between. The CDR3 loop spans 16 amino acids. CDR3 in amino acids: CASSLGPGTRGYEQYF. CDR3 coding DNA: TGTGCCAGCAGCTTGGGGCCCGGGACAAGGGGGTACGAGCAGTACTTC.

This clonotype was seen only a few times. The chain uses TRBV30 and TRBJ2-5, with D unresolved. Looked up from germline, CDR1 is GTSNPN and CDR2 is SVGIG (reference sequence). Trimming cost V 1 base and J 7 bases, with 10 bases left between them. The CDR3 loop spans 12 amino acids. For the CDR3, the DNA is TGTGCCTGGAGTGGCCATCCAGGGACCCAGTACTTC. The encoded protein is CAWSGHPGTQYF.